This T cell receptor (beta chain) was identified in a study of shared clonotypes between healthy human individuals. The repertoire was sequenced with immunoSEQ multiplex PCR; TCRdb's copy has only in-frame clones and lacks some. The data show about 1 million clones, with 60% to 80% seen just once and around 1.4% held by the top ten. In germline, CDR1 is SGHRS, CDR2 YFSETQ. The length of the CDR3 is 14 residues. The V gene end was trimmed by 4 bases and the J gene end by 5 bases; junction bases not matched to a gene: 7. Within Nashville, Tennessee resided all donors, each a Caucasian adult. The receptor's source is a young man in good health. The chain carries TRBV5-1 and TRBJ2-5; 8 nucleotides align to TRBD1. Sequencing was done on a sample of memory CD4+ T cells sorted from blood. This sample's subset: CD45RA-negative fraction. CDR3 DNA: TGCGCCAGCAGCGCCGGACAGGGCGTGGAGACCCAGTACTTC. Its protein product is CASSAGQGVETQYF.